These 13 T cell receptor beta chains came from one sample sequenced in a study of identical twins. A single record per CDR3 protein comes from TCRdb applying MiXCR to the 5' RACE reads. This table has under 900,000 distinct CDR3 sequences, 9% to 15% appearing once. The same specimen was also included in a second study, on yellow fever vaccine responses in identical twins.

The sequenced material came from PBMCs. These receptors came from a woman aged 18-29 years in good health.

CDR3 in DNA: TGTGCCAGCAGCCAAGGATCCTATATGAACACTGAAGCTTTCTTT. Its translation: CASSQGSYMNTEAFF. V and J are TRBV4-2 and TRBJ1-1; D remains unclear. The CDR3 runs to 15 residues. CDR1 LGHNA and CDR2 YNFKEQ come from the germline V gene. The V end lost 1 base, the J end lost 0 bases, and 9 bases lay between the germline ends.

This clonotype was detected a few times. The rearrangement links TRBV27 to TRBJ2-1; TRBD2 matches at 12 bases. The CDR3 spans 16 residues. V lost 0 bases, J lost 10 bases, and 7 bases stayed unmatched. CDR1 and CDR2 from the germline V gene are MNHEY and SMNVEV (reference sequence). CDR3 region: CASSLSELAGGLEQFF. As DNA, the CDR3 is TGTGCCAGCAGTTTATCAGAACTAGCGGGGGGTTTGGAGCAGTTCTTC.

This clonotype was counted many times. The chain is built from TRBV24-1 and TRBJ2-1; D may be TRBD2 (6 bases). The germline V gene encodes CDR1 KGHDR and CDR2 SFDVKD. The CDR3 loop spans 14 amino acids. The germline V and J ends were trimmed by 7 bases and 0 bases, with 9 bases remaining between them. The CDR3 here is CATSGGSSYNEQFF. CDR3 nucleotides: TGTGCCACCAGCGGGGGAAGCTCCTACAATGAGCAGTTCTTC.

This clonotype occurred a few times. The J gene is TRBJ2-7, the V gene TRBV9, with TRBD2 as a possible D gene (5 bases). The CDR3 contains 15 residues. CDR1 is SGDLS and CDR2 is YYNGEE in the germline V gene. V was trimmed by 7 bases and J by 2 bases, leaving 19 bases between them. The CDR3 nucleotides read TGTGCCAGCCCGGCCTTTCGCGAGGGCCCCTACGAGCAGTACGTC. Translating it yields CASPAFREGPYEQYV.

J is TRBJ1-6 and V is TRBV11-1; the D is unclear. V was pared by 3 bases and J by 7 bases, with 22 bases between. Germline V CDR1 and CDR2: SGHAT, FQDESV (reference sequence). This CDR3 is 18 amino acids long. Written as DNA, the CDR3 is TGTGCCAGCAGCTTTCTTAGTTTACCCAAGGCGGGAAATTCACCCCTCCACTTT. Encoded protein: CASSFLSLPKAGNSPLHF.

The V gene is TRBV20-1, the J gene TRBJ1-1; 9 bases agree with TRBD1. The CDR3 runs 14 residues. V shed 6 bases, J shed 5 bases, and the junction held 10 bases outside the gene matches. Germline loops: CDR1 DFQATT, CDR2 SNEGSKA (reference sequence). The CDR3 here is CSADAGQGLTEAFF. The DNA for the CDR3 is TGCAGTGCCGATGCGGGACAGGGTTTGACTGAAGCTTTCTTT.

This clonotype was detected a few times. The V and J genes are TRBV10-3 and TRBJ1-1; D may be TRBD1 (5 bases). Trimming pared 7 bases from V and 4 bases from J, leaving 13 bases between. Looked up from germline, CDR1 is ENHRY and CDR2 is SYGVKD. The CDR3 consists of 13 residues. The chain's CDR3 is CAITSRVGTEAFF. The CDR3 nucleotides read TGTGCCATCACCAGCAGGGTAGGCACTGAAGCTTTCTTT.

This clonotype was picked up a small number of times. The chain recombines TRBV10-3 with TRBJ2-3, with D hard to call. Per the germline V gene, CDR1 is ENHRY and CDR2 is SYGVKD. The ends were cut back, 10 bases at V and 4 bases at J, with 18 bases in the middle. The length of the CDR3 is 14 residues. CDR3 residues: CATSQDMIADTQYF. Written as DNA, the CDR3 is TGTGCCACTTCCCAGGATATGATCGCAGATACGCAGTATTTT.

This chain joins TRBV5-1 and TRBJ1-5; 8 bases match TRBD1. CDR3 length: 14 amino acids. Trimming cost V 1 base and J 7 bases; bases outside gene matches: 4. Germline V CDR1 and CDR2: SGHRS, YFSETQ. Written as DNA, the CDR3 is TGCGCCAGCAGCTTGATCGGACAGGGACAGCCCCAGCATTTT. This sequence encodes CASSLIGQGQPQHF. Full variable domain (rest looked up from reference TRBV5-1 and TRBJ1-5): KAGVTQTPRYLIKTRGQQVTLSCSPISGHRSVSWYQQTPGQGLQFLFEYFSETQRNKGNFPGRFSGRQFSNSRSEMNVSTLELGDSALYLCASSLIGQGQPQHFGDGTRLSIL.

V is TRBV18 and J is TRBJ1-1; D unresolved. V was pared by 0 bases and J by 1 base, with 6 bases between. CDR1 KGHSH and CDR2 LQKENI come from the germline V gene. The CDR3 extends over 14 amino acids. CDR3 sequence (DNA): TGTGCCAGCTCACCACCGGAAGAGAACACTGAAGCTTTCTTT. As protein: CASSPPEENTEAFF.

The chain employs TRBV6-1 and TRBJ1-6, with 7 bases that match TRBD1. V shed 9 bases, J shed 10 bases, and the junction held 12 bases outside the gene matches. Looked up from germline, CDR1 is MNHNS and CDR2 is SASEGT. This CDR3 has 14 residues. The CDR3 DNA sequence: TGTGCCAGTTCCACAGGGGCCTTTAGCTCACCCCTCCACTTT. It yields the protein CASSTGAFSSPLHF.

This clonotype came up a few times. The V and J genes are TRBV28 and TRBJ2-3, with TRBD2 matching over 7 bases. Germline assignment: CDR1 MDHEN and CDR2 SYDVKM. The CDR3 totals 15 residues. J gave up 0 bases and V 6 bases, and 6 bases lay outside the gene matches. CDR3 nucleotides: TGTGCCAGCAGACCTAGCGGCTTAAGCACAGATACGCAGTATTTT. It encodes CASRPSGLSTDTQYF.

This clonotype was counted a few times. The genes are TRBV11-2 and TRBJ2-3; no definite D call. Per the germline V gene, CDR1 is SGHAT and CDR2 is FQNNGV. CDR3 length: 13 residues. Trimming cost V 5 bases and J 6 bases, with 12 bases left between them. The CDR3 region has the DNA TGTGCCAGCAGCCATCTCTCGGAGGATACGCAGTATTTT. Translated: CASSHLSEDTQYF.